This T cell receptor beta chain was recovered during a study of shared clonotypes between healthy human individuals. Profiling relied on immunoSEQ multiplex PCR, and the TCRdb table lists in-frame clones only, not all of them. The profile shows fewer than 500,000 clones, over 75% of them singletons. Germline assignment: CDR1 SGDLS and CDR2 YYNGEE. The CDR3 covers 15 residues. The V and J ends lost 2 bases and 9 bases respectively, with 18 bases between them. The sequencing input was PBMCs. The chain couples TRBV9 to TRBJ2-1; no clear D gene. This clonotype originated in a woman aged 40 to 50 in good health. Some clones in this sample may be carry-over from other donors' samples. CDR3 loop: CASSVSRLGISEQFF. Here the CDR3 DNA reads TGTGCCAGCAGCGTCTCTCGTTTGGGCATCAGTGAGCAGTTCTTC.